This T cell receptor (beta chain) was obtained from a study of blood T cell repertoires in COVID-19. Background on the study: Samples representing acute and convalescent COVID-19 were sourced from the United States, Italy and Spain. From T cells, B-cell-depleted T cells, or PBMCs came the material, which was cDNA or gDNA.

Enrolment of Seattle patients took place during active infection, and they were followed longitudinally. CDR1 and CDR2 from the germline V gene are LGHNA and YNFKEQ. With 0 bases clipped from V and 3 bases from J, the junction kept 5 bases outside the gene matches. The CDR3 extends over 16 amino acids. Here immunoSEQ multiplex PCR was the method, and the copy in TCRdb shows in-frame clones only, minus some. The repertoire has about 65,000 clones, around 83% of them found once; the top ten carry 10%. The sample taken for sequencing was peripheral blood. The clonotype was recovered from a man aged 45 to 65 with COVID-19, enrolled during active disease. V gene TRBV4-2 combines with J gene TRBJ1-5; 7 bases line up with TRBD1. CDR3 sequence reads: CASSQEATGYNQPQHF. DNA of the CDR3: TGTGCCAGCAGCCAAGAAGCGACAGGGTACAATCAGCCCCAGCATTTT.